A selection of T cell receptor beta chains follows, all from one sample in a study of identical twins. TCRdb passed the 5' RACE reads through MiXCR, listing each CDR3 protein once. The sample includes some 250,000 distinct CDR3 sequences, approximately 12% of them seen just once. The sample was also linked to a second study, of yellow fever vaccine responses in identical twins.

Sequencing input: memory (CD45RO+) T cells sorted from blood. All receptors come from a young woman in good health. Both conserved end residues are trimmed from each CDR3. A D gene is named only where the DNA matches it firmly. Expanded clones are given a class, and other clones once, few, many or no size at all.

clone_size j_call v_call d_call cdr3_aa
few TRBJ2-7 TRBV20-1 NA SAGLNSYEQY
many TRBJ2-3 TRBV5-1 TRBD1 ASSLASQGAGDTQY
many TRBJ2-1 TRBV12-3/TRBV12-4 NA ASSLNSGGLDEQF
NA TRBJ2-2 TRBV29-1 NA SVLQRNTGELF
few TRBJ2-7 TRBV7-9 TRBD1 ASSDRDSHYEQY
few TRBJ2-1 TRBV6-5 NA ASSSDGRSSYNEQF
few TRBJ2-7 TRBV20-1 TRBD2 SARGAGLGQY
NA TRBJ1-2 TRBV3-1 NA ASSQGSGTRVSGYT
NA TRBJ2-1 TRBV2 TRBD2 ASSGTSGGNNEQF
many TRBJ1-6 TRBV7-2 TRBD1 ASSPRQGLSSPLH
few TRBJ2-1 TRBV6-4 NA ASSAVIGGEQF
few TRBJ1-4 TRBV12-3/TRBV12-4 TRBD1 ASSARQGLREKLF
many TRBJ2-1 TRBV24-1 NA ATSDGITSFLKLNEQF
NA TRBJ1-1 TRBV24-1 TRBD1 ATREGQGHTEAF
NA TRBJ1-1 TRBV10-3 NA AVTIGVGNTEAF
few TRBJ1-2 TRBV28 NA ASSFDAGNYGYT
many TRBJ2-5 TRBV12-3/TRBV12-4 TRBD1 ASSLASGQKETQY
NA TRBJ2-7 TRBV7-2 TRBD2 ASSLGTPGLAYEQY
many TRBJ1-5 TRBV20-1 NA SARDRQMGNQPQH
many TRBJ2-1 TRBV14 TRBD2 ASSQEALAGANEQF
NA TRBJ2-6 TRBV18 NA ASSSTEGPNVGGANVLT
many TRBJ2-7 TRBV5-1 NA ASRLGGTQTYEQY
NA TRBJ2-7 TRBV11-2 NA ASSIRGVGEQY
NA TRBJ2-2 TRBV11-3 NA ASSKRTNTGELF
few TRBJ2-1 TRBV11-3 NA ASSLVHTYYNEQF
few TRBJ1-5 TRBV24-1 NA ATSDPNSANQPQH
NA TRBJ2-7 TRBV13 NA ASSLRGTEQY
few TRBJ2-7 TRBV20-1 NA SGVPRRTYEQY
many TRBJ2-5 TRBV4-2 TRBD1 ASSFTTGRGGETQY
few TRBJ2-2 TRBV7-9 NA ASSFGQSEGELF
NA TRBJ2-3 TRBV29-1 NA SAEFGDTQY
NA TRBJ2-1 TRBV4-3 TRBD2 ASDGTSGVYYNEQF
few TRBJ2-3 TRBV5-1 TRBD2 ASSKGTSGEKADTQY
many TRBJ2-1 TRBV12-3/TRBV12-4 NA ASRTSPVNSYNEQF
many TRBJ2-7 TRBV9 NA ASSVGVTGYEQY
many TRBJ1-1 TRBV12-3/TRBV12-4 NA ASSLMEGNTEAF
NA TRBJ2-5 TRBV24-1 TRBD1 ATRQGPTETQY
many TRBJ2-1 TRBV2 TRBD2 ASKSFGLADLDEQF
many TRBJ1-1 TRBV25-1 NA ASSATVMNTEAF
few TRBJ2-1 TRBV20-1 TRBD2 SATGLAGGFSYNEQF
NA TRBJ2-6 TRBV3-1 NA ASSRTPASGANVLT
many TRBJ1-6 TRBV20-1 NA SALPGWSYNSPLH